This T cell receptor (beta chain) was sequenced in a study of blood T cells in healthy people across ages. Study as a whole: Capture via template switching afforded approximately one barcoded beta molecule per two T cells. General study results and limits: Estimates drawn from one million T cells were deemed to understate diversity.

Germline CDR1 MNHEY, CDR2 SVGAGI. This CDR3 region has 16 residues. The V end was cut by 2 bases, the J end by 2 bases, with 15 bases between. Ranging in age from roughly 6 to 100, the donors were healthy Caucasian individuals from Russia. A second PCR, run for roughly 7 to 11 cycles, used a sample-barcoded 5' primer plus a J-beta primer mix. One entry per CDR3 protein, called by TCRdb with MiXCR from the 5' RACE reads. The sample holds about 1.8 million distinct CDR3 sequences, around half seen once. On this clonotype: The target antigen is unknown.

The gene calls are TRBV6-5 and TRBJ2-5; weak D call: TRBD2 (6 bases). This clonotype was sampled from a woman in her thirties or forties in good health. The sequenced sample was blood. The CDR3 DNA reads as TGTGCCAGCAGTTACCGTACGGGGGTGTGGCAAGAGACCCAGTACTTC. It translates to CASSYRTGVWQETQYF.